Following are 21 T cell receptor beta chains from one sample sequenced in a study of T cell repertoires in cytomegalovirus infection. For these TCRs, the target antigens are not known. TCRdb reanalysed the reads using MiXCR and keeps one entry per CDR3 protein. The sample yields about 400,000 distinct CDR3 sequences, roughly a third seen once. The specimen was cultured PBMCs, collected from culture after CMV antigen stimulation. The receptors come from a human donor in good health (CMV status not recorded). Some clones in this sample may be carry-over from other donors' samples.

This clonotype was detected a few times. This rearrangement joins TRBV7-8 to TRBJ2-1; D unresolved. CDR3 length: 15 residues. Trimming took 5 bases from V and 3 from J, leaving 14 bases between them. The germline gives CDR1 SGHVS, CDR2 FQNEAQ. CDR3: CASSLGPRNYNEQFF. CDR3 coding DNA: TGTGCCAGCAGCCTAGGACCTCGTAACTACAATGAGCAGTTCTTC.

V and J are TRBV5-1 and TRBJ2-1; weak D call: TRBD1 (5 bases). From germline, CDR1 is SGHRS and CDR2 YFSETQ. Trimming left V 6 bases short and J 1 base short, with 11 bases between. The CDR3 length is 14 residues. Here the CDR3 reads CASNVRGSYNEQFF. The DNA of the CDR3 is TGCGCCAGCAACGTTAGGGGATCCTACAATGAGCAGTTCTTC.

The chain joins TRBV7-2 to TRBJ2-3; 13 bases fit TRBD2. The V segment lost 5 bases and the J segment 2 bases; nucleotides outside the gene matches: 7. CDR1 and CDR2 (germline): SGHTA, FQGNSA. The CDR3 runs 17 residues. CDR3 DNA sequence: TGTGCCAGCAGCCCACCCGGGACTAGCGGGGACACAGATACGCAGTATTTT. It codes for CASSPPGTSGDTDTQYF.

This clonotype showed up just a few times. The chain employs TRBV7-2 and TRBJ2-3, with a possible D match to TRBD1 (6 bases). The CDR3 runs 15 residues. Trimming removed 5 bases at V and 0 bases at J, with 12 bases between. Germline assignment: CDR1 SGHTA and CDR2 FQGNSA. The CDR3 protein is CASSPTGTSTDTQYF. CDR3 in DNA: TGTGCCAGCAGCCCGACAGGAACCAGCACAGATACGCAGTATTTT.

The DNA of the CDR3 is TGTGCCAGCTCACCACCGGCAGGAGCGGGAGGCACCGGGGAGCTGTTTTTT. Translating gives CASSPPAGAGGTGELFF. The V gene is TRBV18, the J gene TRBJ2-2, with 9 bases aligning to TRBD2. Germline assignment: CDR1 KGHSH and CDR2 LQKENI. This CDR3 has 17 residues. V gave up 0 bases and J gave up 4 bases; unmatched junction bases: 6. Combining the CDR3 with reference TRBV18 and TRBJ2-2 gives the whole variable domain NAGVMQNPRHLVRRRGQEARLRCSPMKGHSHVYWYRQLPEEGLKFMVYLQKENIIDESGMPKERFSAEFPKEGPSILRIQQVVRGDSAAYFCASSPPAGAGGTGELFFGEGSRLTVL.

J is TRBJ2-7 and V is TRBV6-1; TRBD2 might be the D (5 bases). CDR3 length: 14 amino acids. Trimming pared 5 bases from V and 2 bases from J, leaving 13 bases between. Germline V lookup: CDR1 MNHNS, CDR2 SASEGT. The CDR3 DNA is TGTGCCAGCAGTAGCGGTTGGCAACCCTACGAGCAGTACGTC. Translated: CASSSGWQPYEQYV.

The chain joins TRBV12-3 or TRBV12-4 to TRBJ2-1, with 12 bases identical to TRBD2. V shed 4 bases, J shed 6 bases, and the junction held 4 bases outside the gene matches. The CDR3 has 15 residues. CDR3 DNA sequence: TGTGCCAGCAGTTGGACTAGCGGGATTTCCAATGAGCAGTTCTTC. This translates into CASSWTSGISNEQFF.

This rearrangement joins TRBV2 to TRBJ2-7; D is undetermined. Germline V gene data show CDR1 as SNHLY and CDR2 as FYNNEI. V lost 10 bases, J lost 5 bases, and 12 bases lay in between. The CDR3 totals 11 residues. The CDR3 nucleotides read TGTGCCACCACTCGCAGGAACGAGCAGTACTTC. It translates to CATTRRNEQYF.

This clonotype occurred a few times. The chain employs TRBV20-1 and TRBJ1-5, with 9 positions matching TRBD1. The CDR3 has 14 amino acids. V was clipped by 6 bases and J by 6 bases; unmatched bases: 9. Looked up from germline, CDR1 is DFQATT and CDR2 is SNEGSKA (reference sequence). This chain's CDR3 is CSAGGGTGSQPQHF. The CDR3 DNA follows: TGCAGTGCGGGGGGGGGGACAGGGAGTCAGCCCCAGCATTTT.

Here the CDR3 reads CATSRAGAAFSEQYF. The CDR3 DNA sequence: TGTGCCACCAGCAGAGCCGGGGCAGCGTTTTCCGAGCAGTACTTC. The chain employs TRBV15 and TRBJ2-7; D tentatively fits TRBD1 or TRBD2 (5 bases each). The CDR3 is made up of 15 amino acids. The germline gives CDR1 LNHNV, CDR2 YYDKDF (reference sequence). V lost 1 base and J 6 bases, leaving 16 bases between the germline ends.

V is TRBV6-6 and J is TRBJ1-1, with no clear D. V lost 0 bases and J 2 bases, leaving 10 bases between the germline ends. CDR1 MNHNY and CDR2 SVGAGI come from the germline V gene (reference sequence). The CDR3 totals 15 residues. This CDR3 is CASSYSPGLNTEAFF. The CDR3 bases are TGTGCCAGCAGTTACTCCCCCGGACTCAACACTGAAGCTTTCTTT.

This clonotype was picked up a small number of times. V usage is TRBV27 and J usage is TRBJ1-6; D may be TRBD1 (5 bases). The germline V gene encodes CDR1 MNHEY and CDR2 SMNVEV (reference sequence). Trimming removed 5 bases at V and 4 bases at J, with 15 bases between. CDR3 length equals 16 residues. The CDR3 sequence is CASSQTGGWYNSPLHF. The CDR3 bases are TGTGCCAGCAGTCAAACAGGAGGGTGGTATAATTCACCCCTCCACTTT.

This clonotype was observed a few times. The J gene is TRBJ1-2, the V gene TRBV12-3 or TRBV12-4, with TRBD1 as a possible D gene (5 bases). The V gene lost 6 bases and the J gene lost 8 bases, with 16 bases spanning the gap. CDR3 length: 13 residues. The CDR3 protein is CASRGGRAGGYTF. The CDR3 region has the DNA TGTGCCAGCAGGGGGGGTAGGGCTGGAGGCTACACCTTC.

This clonotype was picked up a small number of times. This sequence joins TRBV20-1 and TRBJ2-1, with 7 bases lining up with TRBD2. The germline gives CDR1 DFQATT, CDR2 SNEGSKA (reference sequence). This CDR3 has 14 residues. V lost 6 bases to trimming and J lost 7 bases; unmatched junction nucleotides: 12. CDR3 region: CSAPRVAGPNEQFF. The CDR3 nucleotides read TGCAGTGCGCCACGTGTAGCGGGTCCGAATGAGCAGTTCTTC.

This chain uses TRBV7-2 with TRBJ2-1; 8 bases match TRBD2. CDR1 SGHTA and CDR2 FQGNSA come from the germline V gene. The V gene end was trimmed by 3 bases and the J gene end by 8 bases; junction bases not matched to a gene: 9. The CDR3 has 15 residues. The CDR3 coding sequence is TGTGCCAGCAGCTTCATCGGACTAGCTTCCGATGAGCAGTTCTTC. Its protein is CASSFIGLASDEQFF.

V is TRBV7-2 and J is TRBJ2-5; 7 bases line up with TRBD2. Germline V gene sequence: CDR1 SGHTA, CDR2 FQGNSA. The junction had 11 bases not matched to a gene; V was cut back by 2 bases and J by 2 bases. The CDR3 is 17 residues long. CDR3 bases: TGTGCCAGCAGCTTAAATTTTATCGGGAGGAATCAAGAGACCCAGTACTTC. Translated, it gives CASSLNFIGRNQETQYF.

CDR3 loop: CASSPRGTGANNEQFF. Here the CDR3 DNA reads TGTGCCAGCAGTCCACGCGGGACAGGGGCCAACAATGAGCAGTTCTTC. V gene TRBV12-3 or TRBV12-4 combines with J gene TRBJ2-1; TRBD1 aligns across 10 bases. J was trimmed by 5 bases and V by 5 bases; bases with no gene match: 9. The CDR3 covers 16 residues.

This clonotype was counted ten times or more. This chain joins TRBV7-2 and TRBJ2-5; a weak D match, TRBD2 (6 bases). The CDR3 spans 18 residues. CDR1 is SGHTA and CDR2 is FQGNSA in the germline V gene. V shed 4 bases and J shed 0 bases, with 21 bases lying between them. As DNA, the CDR3 is TGTGCCAGCAGCTCCCGTCCAAGGGACTCACCGTACCAAGAGACCCAGTACTTC. Its translation is CASSSRPRDSPYQETQYF.

The gene calls are TRBV5-5 and TRBJ2-7, with 8 nucleotides matching TRBD2. CDR3 length: 15 residues. Germline V CDR1 and CDR2: SGHKS, YYEKEE (reference sequence). J gave up 0 bases and V 5 bases, and 7 bases lay outside the gene matches. The CDR3 DNA sequence: TGTGCCAGCAGTCCCCGAGCGGGGGCCTCCTACGAGCAGTACTTC. This sequence encodes CASSPRAGASYEQYF.

At least ten counts were recorded for this clonotype. The chain uses TRBV7-2 and TRBJ2-3; possibly TRBD2 for D (7 bases). Trimming removed 4 bases at V and 1 base at J, with 24 bases between. Germline V gene data show CDR1 as SGHTA and CDR2 as FQGNSA. The CDR3 runs 19 residues. In nucleotides, the CDR3 is TGTGCCAGCAGCTCCTTTCGGGGGGCGCACTCCGTTGGCACAGATACGCAGTATTTT. It translates to CASSSFRGAHSVGTDTQYF.

V and J are TRBV7-2 and TRBJ2-3; TRBD2 aligns across 10 bases. V trimming: 4 bases; J trimming: 1 base; junction bases outside the gene matches: 5. This CDR3 spans 16 amino acids. CDR1 and CDR2 from the germline V gene are SGHTA and FQGNSA. Here the CDR3 reads CASSSWTSGRTDTQYF. Written as DNA, the CDR3 is TGTGCCAGCAGCTCCTGGACTAGCGGACGCACAGATACGCAGTATTTT.